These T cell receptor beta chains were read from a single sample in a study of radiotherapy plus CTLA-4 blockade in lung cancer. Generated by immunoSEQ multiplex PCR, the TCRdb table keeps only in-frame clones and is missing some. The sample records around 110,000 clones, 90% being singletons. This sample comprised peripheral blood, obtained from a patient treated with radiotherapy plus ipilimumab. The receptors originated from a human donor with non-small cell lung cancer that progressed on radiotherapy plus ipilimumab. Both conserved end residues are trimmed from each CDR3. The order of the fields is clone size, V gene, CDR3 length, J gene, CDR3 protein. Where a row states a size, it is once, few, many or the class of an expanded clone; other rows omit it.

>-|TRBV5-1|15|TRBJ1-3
ASSLEGLPAGGNTIY
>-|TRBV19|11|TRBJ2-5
ASSQPPQETQY
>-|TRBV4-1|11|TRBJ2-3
ASSQVWAIAEY
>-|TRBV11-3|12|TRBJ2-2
ASSLEGVTGELF
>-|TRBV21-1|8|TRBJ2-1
ASTFGEQF
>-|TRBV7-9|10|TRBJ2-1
ASRPGLASQF
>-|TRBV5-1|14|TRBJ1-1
ASSRAPLQVATEAF
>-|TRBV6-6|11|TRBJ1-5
ASSRQVNQPQH
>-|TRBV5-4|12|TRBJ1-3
ASSLQGHGNTIY
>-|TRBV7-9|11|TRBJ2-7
ASSLAGHYEQY
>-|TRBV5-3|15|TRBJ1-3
ARSFPKEQSSGNTIY
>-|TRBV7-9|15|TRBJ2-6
ASSLYGGVTGANVLT
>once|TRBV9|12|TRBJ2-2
ASSGGLSTGELF
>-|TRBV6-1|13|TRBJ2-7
ASSSGMGRTYEQY
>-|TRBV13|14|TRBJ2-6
ASSLAGSSGANVLT
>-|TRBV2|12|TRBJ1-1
ASSETGFNTEAF
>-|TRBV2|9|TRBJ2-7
ASRLRNEQY
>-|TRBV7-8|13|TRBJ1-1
ASSQGRQGRTEAF
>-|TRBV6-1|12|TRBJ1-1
ASTRQGLVSEAF
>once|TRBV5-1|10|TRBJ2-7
ASSLSSYEQY
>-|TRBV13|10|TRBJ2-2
ASGQGFRELF
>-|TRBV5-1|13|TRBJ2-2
ASSTSGENTGELF
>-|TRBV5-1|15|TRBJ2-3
ASSPPGTGVSTDTQY
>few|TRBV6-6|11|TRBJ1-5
AGRGQDNQPQH
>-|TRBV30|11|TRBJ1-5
AWSGSSNQPQH
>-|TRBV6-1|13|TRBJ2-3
ASARTGETVDTQY
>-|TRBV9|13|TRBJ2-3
ASSVGSGSTDTQY
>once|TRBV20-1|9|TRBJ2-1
SARGSAEQF
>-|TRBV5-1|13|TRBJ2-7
ASSVQTGKSGEQY
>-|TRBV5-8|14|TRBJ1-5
ASSFPTLQANQPQH
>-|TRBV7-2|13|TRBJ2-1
ASSLGAGAYNEQF
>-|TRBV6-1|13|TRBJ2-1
ASSDAGGSYNEQF
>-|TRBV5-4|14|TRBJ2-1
ASSIVQGGSYNEQF
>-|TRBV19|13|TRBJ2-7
ASSRDPGGIYEQY
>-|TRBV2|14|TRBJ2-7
ASRRPGQGINYEQY
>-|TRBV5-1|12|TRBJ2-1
ASSLGQSYNEQF
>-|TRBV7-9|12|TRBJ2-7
ASSFTSGSYEQY
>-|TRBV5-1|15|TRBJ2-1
ASSPPGGTSAYNEQF
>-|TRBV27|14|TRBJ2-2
ASSLRSSRGSGELF
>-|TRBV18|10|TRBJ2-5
ASSPLAETQY
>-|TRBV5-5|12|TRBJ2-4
ASSPGTGQNIQY
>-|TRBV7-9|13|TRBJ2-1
ASSQREGRYNEQF
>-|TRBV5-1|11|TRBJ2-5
ASSSPGGETQY
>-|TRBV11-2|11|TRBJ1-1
ASSPAGNTEAF
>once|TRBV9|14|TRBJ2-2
ASSVGGRLNTGELF
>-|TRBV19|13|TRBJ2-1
ASSGSTSSYNEQF
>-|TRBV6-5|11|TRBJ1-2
ASSTRTGGGYT
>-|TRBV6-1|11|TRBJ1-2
ASSQTSSSGYT
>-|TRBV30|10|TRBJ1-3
AWVRLGNTIY
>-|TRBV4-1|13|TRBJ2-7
ASTRGQGGSYEQY
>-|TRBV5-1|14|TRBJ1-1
ASSPRTGGPTTEAF
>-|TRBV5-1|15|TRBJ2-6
ASSWDPQSSGANVLT
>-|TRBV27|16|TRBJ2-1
ASSGTVRTSGTYNEQF